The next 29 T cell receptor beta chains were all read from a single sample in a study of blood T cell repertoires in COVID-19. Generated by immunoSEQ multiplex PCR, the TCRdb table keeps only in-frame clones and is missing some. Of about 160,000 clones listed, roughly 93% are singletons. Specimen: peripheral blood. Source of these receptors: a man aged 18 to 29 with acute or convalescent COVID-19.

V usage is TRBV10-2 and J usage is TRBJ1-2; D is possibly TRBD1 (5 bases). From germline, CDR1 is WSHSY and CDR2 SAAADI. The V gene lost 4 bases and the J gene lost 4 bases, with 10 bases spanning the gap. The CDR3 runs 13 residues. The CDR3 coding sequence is TGCGCCAGCAGTGTCGGGGGAGGCTATGGCTACACCTTC. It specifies CASSVGGGYGYTF.

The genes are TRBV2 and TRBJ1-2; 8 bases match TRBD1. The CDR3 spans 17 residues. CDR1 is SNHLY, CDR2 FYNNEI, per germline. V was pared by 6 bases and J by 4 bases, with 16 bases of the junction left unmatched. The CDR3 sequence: CASSNLRTGTLLYGYTF. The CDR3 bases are TGTGCCAGCAGCAACCTCAGGACAGGGACTCTCCTCTATGGCTACACCTTC.

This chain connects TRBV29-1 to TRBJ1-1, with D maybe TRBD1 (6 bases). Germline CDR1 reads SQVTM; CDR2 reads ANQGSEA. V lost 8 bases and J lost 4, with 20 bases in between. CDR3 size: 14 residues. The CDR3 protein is CSSNRASQGTEAFF. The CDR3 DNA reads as TGCAGCTCAAACAGGGCGTCACAGGGCACTGAAGCTTTCTTT.

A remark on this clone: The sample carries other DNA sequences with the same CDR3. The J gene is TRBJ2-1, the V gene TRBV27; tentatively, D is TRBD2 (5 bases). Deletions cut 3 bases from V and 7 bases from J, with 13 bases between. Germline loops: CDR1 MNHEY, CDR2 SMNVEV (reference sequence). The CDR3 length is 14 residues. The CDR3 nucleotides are TGTGCCAGCAGTTTTCGGCTAGCTGGGAATGAGCAGTTCTTC. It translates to CASSFRLAGNEQFF.

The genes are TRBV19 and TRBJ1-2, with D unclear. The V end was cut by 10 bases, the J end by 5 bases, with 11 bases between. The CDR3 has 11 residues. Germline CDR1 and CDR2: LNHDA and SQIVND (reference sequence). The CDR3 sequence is CATHFSYGYTF. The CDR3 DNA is TGTGCCACGCACTTTAGTTATGGCTACACCTTC.

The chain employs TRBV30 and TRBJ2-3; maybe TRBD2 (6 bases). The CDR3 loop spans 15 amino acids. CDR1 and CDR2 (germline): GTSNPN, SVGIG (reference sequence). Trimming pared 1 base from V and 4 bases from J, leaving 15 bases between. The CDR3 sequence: CAWSDPSESSDTQYF. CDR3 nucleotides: TGTGCCTGGAGTGATCCTAGCGAATCATCAGATACGCAGTATTTT. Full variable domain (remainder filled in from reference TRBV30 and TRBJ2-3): SQTIHQWPATLVQPVGSPLSLECTVEGTSNPNLYWYRQAAGRGLQLLFYSVGIGQISSEVPQNLSASRPQDRQFILSSKKLLLSDSGFYLCAWSDPSESSDTQYFGPGTRLTVL.

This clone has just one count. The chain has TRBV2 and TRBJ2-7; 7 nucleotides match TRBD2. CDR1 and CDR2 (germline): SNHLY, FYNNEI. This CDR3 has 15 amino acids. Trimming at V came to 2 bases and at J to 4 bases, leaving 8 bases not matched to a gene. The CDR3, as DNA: TGTGCCAGCAGTGAAAGGCAGCGGGGACGTTACGAGCAGTACTTC. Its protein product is CASSERQRGRYEQYF.

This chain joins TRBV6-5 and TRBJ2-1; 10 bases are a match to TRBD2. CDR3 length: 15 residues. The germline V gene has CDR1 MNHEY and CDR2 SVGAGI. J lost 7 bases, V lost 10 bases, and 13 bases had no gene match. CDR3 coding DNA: TGTGCCACCGCGACGACAGCTAGCGGGGGAAATGAGCAGTTCTTC. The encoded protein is CATATTASGGNEQFF.

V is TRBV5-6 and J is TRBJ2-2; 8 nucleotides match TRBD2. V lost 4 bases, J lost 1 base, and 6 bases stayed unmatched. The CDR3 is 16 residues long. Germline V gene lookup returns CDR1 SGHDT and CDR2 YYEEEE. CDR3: CASSTPGLVNTGELFF. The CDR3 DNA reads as TGTGCCAGCAGCACCCCGGGACTAGTGAACACCGGGGAGCTGTTTTTT.

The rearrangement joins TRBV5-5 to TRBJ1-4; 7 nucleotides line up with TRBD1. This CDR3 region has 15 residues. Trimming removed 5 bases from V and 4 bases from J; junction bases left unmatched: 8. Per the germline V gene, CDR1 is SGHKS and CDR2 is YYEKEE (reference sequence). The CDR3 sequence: CASRHTGEVNEKLFF. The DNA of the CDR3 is TGTGCCAGCAGACATACAGGGGAAGTTAATGAAAAACTGTTTTTT.

The CDR3 spells CASSPGTGGTSGTQYF. CDR3 in DNA: TGCGCCAGCAGCCCCGGGACAGGGGGGACCTCCGGTACGCAGTATTTT. This chain connects TRBV5-1 to TRBJ2-3; 11 nucleotides line up with TRBD1. The V segment lost 4 bases and the J segment 8 bases; nucleotides outside the gene matches: 12. CDR1 SGHRS and CDR2 YFSETQ come from the germline V gene. The CDR3 is 16 residues long.

The CDR3 region has the DNA TGCGCCAGCAGCTCCGACAGGGCCCAAGAGACCCAGTACTTC. Translation: CASSSDRAQETQYF. This chain uses TRBV5-1 with TRBJ2-5; 7 positions agree with TRBD1. Germline lookup yields CDR1 SGHRS and CDR2 YFSETQ. The CDR3 is 14 residues long. V trimming: 3 bases; J trimming: 1 base; junction bases outside the gene matches: 3. The whole variable domain, remainder taken from reference TRBV5-1 and TRBJ2-5, is KAGVTQTPRYLIKTRGQQVTLSCSPISGHRSVSWYQQTPGQGLQFLFEYFSETQRNKGNFPGRFSGRQFSNSRSEMNVSTLELGDSALYLCASSSDRAQETQYFGPGTRLLVL.

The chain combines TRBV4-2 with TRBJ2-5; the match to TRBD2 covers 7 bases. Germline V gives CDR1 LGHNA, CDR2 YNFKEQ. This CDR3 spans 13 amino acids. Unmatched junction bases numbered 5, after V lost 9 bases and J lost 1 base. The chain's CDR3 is CASNGGGQETQYF. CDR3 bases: TGTGCCAGTAATGGGGGGGGCCAAGAGACCCAGTACTTC.

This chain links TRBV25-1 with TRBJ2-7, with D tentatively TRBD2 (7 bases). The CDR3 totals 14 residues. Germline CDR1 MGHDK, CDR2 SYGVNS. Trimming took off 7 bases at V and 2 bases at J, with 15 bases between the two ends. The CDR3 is CASTRGGGPYEQYF. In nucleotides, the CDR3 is TGTGCCAGCACTCGAGGGGGGGGGCCCTACGAGCAGTACTTC.

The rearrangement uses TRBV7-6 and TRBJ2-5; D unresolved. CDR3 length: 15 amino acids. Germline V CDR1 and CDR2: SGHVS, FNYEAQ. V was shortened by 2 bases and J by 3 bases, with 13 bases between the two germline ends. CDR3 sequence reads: CASSLLETVKETQYF. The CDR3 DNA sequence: TGTGCCAGCAGCTTATTGGAGACCGTGAAAGAGACCCAGTACTTC.

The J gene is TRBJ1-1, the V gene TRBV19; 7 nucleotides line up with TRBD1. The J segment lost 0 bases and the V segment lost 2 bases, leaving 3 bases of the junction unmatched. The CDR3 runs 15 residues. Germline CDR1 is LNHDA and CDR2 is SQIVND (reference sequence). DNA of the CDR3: TGTGCCAGTAGTATACAGGGGGGCCTGAACACTGAAGCTTTCTTT. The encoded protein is CASSIQGGLNTEAFF.

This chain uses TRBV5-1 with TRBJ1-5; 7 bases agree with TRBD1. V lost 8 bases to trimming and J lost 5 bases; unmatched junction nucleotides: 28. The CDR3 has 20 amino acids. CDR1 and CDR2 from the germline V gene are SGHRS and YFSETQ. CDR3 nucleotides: TGCGCCAGGCACCTCGACACCCTGACCCGACCGGGACAGCTTCATCAGCCCCAGCATTTT. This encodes CARHLDTLTRPGQLHQPQHF.

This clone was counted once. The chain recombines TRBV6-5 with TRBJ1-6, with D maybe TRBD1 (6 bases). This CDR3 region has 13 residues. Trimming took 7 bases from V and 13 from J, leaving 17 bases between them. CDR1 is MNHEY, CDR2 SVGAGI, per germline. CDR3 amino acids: CASMTGALMPLHF. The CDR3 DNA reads TGTGCCAGCATGACAGGCGCACTGATGCCCCTCCACTTT.

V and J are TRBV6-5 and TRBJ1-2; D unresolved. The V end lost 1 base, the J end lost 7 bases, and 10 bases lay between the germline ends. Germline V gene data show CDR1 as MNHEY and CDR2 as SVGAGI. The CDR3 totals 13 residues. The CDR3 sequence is CASSYYLRFGYTF. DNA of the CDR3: TGTGCCAGCAGTTACTACCTCCGGTTTGGCTACACCTTC.

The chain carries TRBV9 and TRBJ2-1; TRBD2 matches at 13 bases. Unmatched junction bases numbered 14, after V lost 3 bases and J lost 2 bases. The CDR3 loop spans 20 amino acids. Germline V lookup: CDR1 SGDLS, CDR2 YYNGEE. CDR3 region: CASSARVTSGRTTAYNEQFF. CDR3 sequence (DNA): TGTGCCAGCAGCGCGCGAGTGACTAGCGGGAGGACAACCGCCTACAATGAGCAGTTCTTC.

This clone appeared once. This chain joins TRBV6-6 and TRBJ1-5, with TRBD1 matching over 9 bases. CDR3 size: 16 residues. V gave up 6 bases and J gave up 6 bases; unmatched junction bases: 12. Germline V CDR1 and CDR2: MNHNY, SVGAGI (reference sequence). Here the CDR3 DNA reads TGTGCCAGCAGCCGGGACAGGGCGTTTGATGGTCAGCCCCAGCATTTT. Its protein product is CASSRDRAFDGQPQHF.

The CDR3 loop is CASSPSRVLKAAGTIYF. CDR3 DNA: TGTGCCAGTAGTCCCTCCCGCGTTCTTAAGGCGGCTGGCACCATATATTTT. The rearrangement joins TRBV19 to TRBJ1-3, with unresolved D. V lost 5 bases and J lost 9, with 26 bases in between. The CDR3 contains 17 residues. In germline, CDR1 is LNHDA, CDR2 SQIVND (reference sequence).

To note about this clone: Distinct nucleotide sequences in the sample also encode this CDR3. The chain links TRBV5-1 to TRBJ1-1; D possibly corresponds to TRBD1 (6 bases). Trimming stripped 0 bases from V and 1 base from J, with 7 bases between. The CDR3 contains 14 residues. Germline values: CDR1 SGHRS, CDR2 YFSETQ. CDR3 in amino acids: CASSLGGPNTEAFF. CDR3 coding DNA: TGCGCCAGCAGCTTGGGGGGGCCGAACACTGAAGCTTTCTTT.

In DNA form, the CDR3 reads TGCGCCAGCAGCTCCCAACAGGGAACGACTAACTATGGCTACACCTTC. Translation: CASSSQQGTTNYGYTF. This chain joins TRBV5-1 and TRBJ1-2; tentative D call: TRBD1 (6 bases). Germline CDR1 is SGHRS and CDR2 is YFSETQ. V lost 3 bases and J lost 0, with 15 bases in between. This CDR3 has 16 amino acids.

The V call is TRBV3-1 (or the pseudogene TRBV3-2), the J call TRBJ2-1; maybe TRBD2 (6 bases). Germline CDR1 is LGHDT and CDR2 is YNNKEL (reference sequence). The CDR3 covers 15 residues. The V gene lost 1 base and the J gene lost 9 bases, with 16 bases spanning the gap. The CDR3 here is CASSQGGTGAIEQFF. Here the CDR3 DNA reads TGTGCCAGCAGCCAAGGGGGGACGGGAGCAATTGAGCAGTTCTTC.

The CDR3 region has the DNA TGCGCCAGCAGCTTGTATGGACAGGAAAGCAATGAGCAGTTCTTC. Protein product: CASSLYGQESNEQFF. J is TRBJ2-1 and V is TRBV5-1, with 7 bases that match TRBD1. The ends lost 1 base at V and 6 bases at J; junction bases unmatched: 7. This CDR3 spans 15 amino acids. Germline V gene lookup returns CDR1 SGHRS and CDR2 YFSETQ.

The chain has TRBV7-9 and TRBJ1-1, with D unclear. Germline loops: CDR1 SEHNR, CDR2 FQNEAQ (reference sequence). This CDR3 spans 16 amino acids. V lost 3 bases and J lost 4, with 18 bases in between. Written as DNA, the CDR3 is TGTGCCAGCAGCTTCCAGGCCCCACGGAGGAGCACTGAAGCTTTCTTT. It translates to CASSFQAPRRSTEAFF.

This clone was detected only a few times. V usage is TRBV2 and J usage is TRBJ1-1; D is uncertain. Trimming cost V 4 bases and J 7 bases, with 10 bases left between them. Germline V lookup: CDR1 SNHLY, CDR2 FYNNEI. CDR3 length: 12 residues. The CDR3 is CASSVERFEAFF. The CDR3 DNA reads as TGTGCCAGCAGTGTAGAGCGCTTTGAAGCTTTCTTT.

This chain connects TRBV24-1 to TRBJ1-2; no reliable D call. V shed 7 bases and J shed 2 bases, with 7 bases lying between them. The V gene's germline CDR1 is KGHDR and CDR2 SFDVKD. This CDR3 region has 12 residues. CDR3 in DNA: TGTGCCACCAGCCGGGAGAACTATGGCTACACCTTC. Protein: CATSRENYGYTF.